One T cell receptor (beta chain) is described in this entry. Its recognized antigen is unknown. Per-base quality was not reported, and no clone a single base away is much larger than it. Taken with the paper, the label for time point translates to: baseline before first vaccination. The vaccinee samples were drawn from two UK trials, COV001 and COV002, one of which was a single-blind randomized controlled phase 2/3 trial testing AZD1222 (ChAdOx1 nCoV-19) in healthy adults. For TCRbeta chain sequencing, PBMC samples were collected from trial participants at day 0 and at day 28 after the second dose. Taken from cysteine to phenylalanine, the CDR3 has 13 residues. The read is trimmed to its CDR3 DNA, 39 bases read in frame from base 1. The germline ends are 10 bases apart after V is trimmed by 4 bases and J by 3 bases. From a lookup of the germline V gene (reference sequence), CDR1 and CDR2 are LNHDA and SQIVND.

The data were obtained in a study of T cell responses to AZD1222 COVID-19 vaccine (dated by TCRdb to the early 2020s). Background for the entire study: Because spike-specific TCR depth and breadth did not differ between the two schedules, AZD1222 recipients who got a second dose at roughly 4 weeks were pooled with those who got a second dose at roughly 12 weeks. TCR sequencing was performed for about 250 trial participants, of whom 207 were given two doses of AZD1222 and approximately 25 were given two doses of MenACWY control vaccine. Trial participants were enrolled by age into 18-55, 56-69 and 70-plus year subgroups, with about 150, 27 and 61 TCR-sequenced participants respectively. Broader findings and caveats from the paper: Nearly half of unique spike-specific TCRs reportedly recognized epitopes outside regions mutated in the B.1.351 and B.1.1.7 variants. CD4 TCRs associated with the vaccine covered the entire spike protein, and the dominant responses were in regions 160-218 and 743-854. Conclusions about previously exposed vaccinees are limited, since just 5 to 7 AZD1222 recipients were seropositive for SARS-CoV-2 at baseline. After two AZD1222 doses, both the breadth and the depth of spike-specific TCRs were significantly higher than at day 0 and than in MenACWY recipients. Because no day 14 peak-response samples were available, repertoires were characterized only after the peak T cell response. Participants were mostly white British, with more females than males. The authors suggested clonal diversity may have been underestimated. The 56-69-year group was small, and its depth increase did not reach significance, likely because of low power.

The CDR3 regions of human TCRbeta chains were analyzed by immunosequencing. The source study handled its data this way. Repertoire TCRs were matched against a reference library of SARS-CoV-2-specific TCRs generated with the MIRA antigen-specificity platform. Breadth was defined as the fraction of unique TCRs that were SARS-CoV-2-associated. Depth was defined as the fraction of total T cells that were SARS-CoV-2-associated. Using the MIRA data, each spike-specific TCR was mapped to the spike region that the TCR reacts to and placed in a CD4 or CD8 class. Log10-transformed breadth and depth values were compared by one-way ANOVA with Sidak's multiple comparisons tests. This immuneACCESS table, as held by TCRdb, lists in-frame sequences with V and J called but not all clones. Of the missing ones, under half trace to an unresolved V gene in checked studies; the others have no known cause. V and J calls and clone size follow that table, whereas D and trimming were derived from the DNA. The sample profile shows roughly 100,000 clones; over 80% of them were found once. The leading ten clones occupy 20% to 25% of the sample.

The clonotype originates from an adult in good health. The sequence links TRBV19 to TRBJ2-7, and perhaps TRBD1 as D gene, on 6 matching bases. The sample here was peripheral blood, taken on day 0 of AZD1222 vaccination. Read as DNA, the sequence is TGTGCCAGTAGTAGCACAGGGTTCTACGAGCAGTACTTC. It specifies CASSSTGFYEQYF.